These T cell receptor beta chains were read from a single sample in a study of CD8 T cells in ankylosing spondylitis. TCRdb fed the 5' RACE reads into MiXCR, producing one record per CDR3 protein. This sample has under 250,000 distinct CDR3 sequences, with more than 5.5% found just once. The sample consisted of blood, either unsorted or a sorted T cell fraction (not recorded which). The receptors were gathered from a male donor with ankylosing spondylitis. CDR3s include the opening cysteine and the closing phenylalanine or tryptophan. The D gene is left open where the match is weak. The size entry is marked missing in some rows and otherwise reads once, few, many or a size class.

j_call | v_call | d_call | clone_size | cdr3_nt | cdr3_aa
TRBJ1-2 | TRBV19 | . | . | TGTGCCAGTAGTATAGGGGTTACTAACTATGGCTACACCTTC | CASSIGVTNYGYTF
TRBJ2-5 | TRBV11-2 | . | . | TGTGCCAGCAGCTTGCCTTTTCGAGAGACCCAGTACTTC | CASSLPFRETQYF
TRBJ2-1 | TRBV3-1 | TRBD2 | many | TGTGCCAGCAGCAAATTCAGCGGGGGAAGATACAATGAGCAGTTCTTC | CASSKFSGGRYNEQFF
TRBJ1-2 | TRBV7-9 | . | . | TGTGCCAGCAGCGGGGGCGTGACAGCTAACTATGGCTACACCTTC | CASSGGVTANYGYTF
TRBJ2-7 | TRBV7-8 | . | many | TGTGCCAGCAGCTTAGATAGCCGCGAGCAGTACTTC | CASSLDSREQYF
TRBJ2-2 | TRBV4-3 | . | many | TGCGCCAGCAGCCAGCTCCACCCGGGTCCGAACACCGGGGAGCTGTTTTTT | CASSQLHPGPNTGELFF
TRBJ2-1 | TRBV20-1 | . | once | TGCAGTGCCGGGGGCGGGGAATCCTACAATGAGCAGTTCTTC | CSAGGGESYNEQFF
TRBJ2-5 | TRBV28 | TRBD1 | many | TGTGCCAGCAGTCCCCGACAGGGGCACCAAGAGACCCAGTACTTC | CASSPRQGHQETQYF
TRBJ2-1 | TRBV9 | . | many | TGTGCCAGCAGCCACCCGGACTCCTACAATGAGCAGTTCTTC | CASSHPDSYNEQFF
TRBJ2-7 | TRBV7-9 | . | many | TGTGCCAGCAGCCCCTTCTACAGGGCGGGCTACGAGCAGTACTTC | CASSPFYRAGYEQYF
TRBJ1-2 | TRBV20-1 | . | many | TGCAGTGCTTTGGGGTTCTATGGCTACACCTTC | CSALGFYGYTF
TRBJ1-2 | TRBV5-1 | TRBD1 | few | TGCGCCAGCAGCTTCGACAGGGAAATTAACTATGGCTACACCTTC | CASSFDREINYGYTF
TRBJ1-2 | TRBV6-5 | . | many | TGTGCCAGCCTGGACGGCTGGTATGGCTACACCTTC | CASLDGWYGYTF
TRBJ2-5 | TRBV7-9 | . | . | TGTGCCAGCAGCGCCAGGGCCCTATGGGAGACCCAGTACTTC | CASSARALWETQYF
TRBJ2-7 | TRBV18 | . | many | TGTGCCAGCTCCCCCCGACGAGTGGGAGGGGGTTTTTCCCACGAGCAGTACTTC | CASSPRRVGGGFSHEQYF
TRBJ1-1 | TRBV27 | . | many | TGTGCCAGCAGTCCCCAGGCTTACACTGAAGCTTTCTTT | CASSPQAYTEAFF
TRBJ2-7 | TRBV7-9 | TRBD1 | many | TGTGCCAGCAGCCCCCGAGGGACAGATTACTACGAGCAGTACTTC | CASSPRGTDYYEQYF
TRBJ2-1 | TRBV6-5 | TRBD2 | many | TGTGCCAGCAGTTACGCGAGGAGCGGGGCCTACAATGAGCAGTTCTTC | CASSYARSGAYNEQFF
TRBJ2-1 | TRBV6-1 | TRBD2 | many | TGTGCCAGCAGTGAAGGAGGACTAGCGGGAGGAGTAGGGATGCATGAGCAGTTCTTC | CASSEGGLAGGVGMHEQFF
TRBJ2-3 | TRBV20-1 | . | many | TGCAGTGCTAGAGGGACCACGGAGGGGGGGGTCCGGACAGATACGCAGTATTTT | CSARGTTEGGVRTDTQYF
TRBJ1-1 | TRBV11-2 | . | . | TGTGCCAGCAGCTTTTTACAGCAGAACACTGAAGCTTTCTTT | CASSFLQQNTEAFF
TRBJ2-2 | TRBV6-2/TRBV6-3 | . | . | TGTGCCAGCAGTTACTCAGCCCTAGCTGAGGACACCGGGGAGCTGTTTTTT | CASSYSALAEDTGELFF
TRBJ2-7 | TRBV11-2 | . | many | TGTGCCAGCAGCTTAGAATTTGTGAGCGTCTCCGAGCAGTACTTC | CASSLEFVSVSEQYF
TRBJ2-3 | TRBV7-9 | . | many | TGTGCCAGCAGCTCCCGGGGTGCAGCTAGCACAGATACGCAGTATTTT | CASSSRGAASTDTQYF
TRBJ2-5 | TRBV5-5 | . | many | TGTGCCAGCAGCCTTTCCGATTCAGCTGAAGGAGAGACCCAGTACTTC | CASSLSDSAEGETQYF
TRBJ2-1 | TRBV28 | . | many | TGTGCCAGCAGTTTAATCGGCGAGTACAATGAGCAGTTCTTC | CASSLIGEYNEQFF
TRBJ1-6 | TRBV10-2 | TRBD1 | many | TGCGCCACCAGGACAGGGAGAGATAATTCACCCCTCCACTTT | CATRTGRDNSPLHF
TRBJ2-1 | TRBV27 | TRBD2 | many | TGTGCCAGCAGGGGACTAGCGGGGGTTGTCGATGAGCAGTTCTTC | CASRGLAGVVDEQFF
TRBJ2-1 | TRBV24-1 | TRBD2 | few | TGTGCCACCAGTGATTCAACAGGGACTAGCGGGAGGGATGAGCAGTTCTTC | CATSDSTGTSGRDEQFF
TRBJ2-7 | TRBV5-1 | . | few | TGCGCCAGCAGCAGGACAAAATACGAGCAGTACTTC | CASSRTKYEQYF
TRBJ2-7 | TRBV20-1 | . | few | TGCAGTGCACCGGGACGGAGCTCCTACGAGCAGTACTTC | CSAPGRSSYEQYF
TRBJ2-7 | TRBV7-9 | . | few | TGTGCCAGCAGCATGGACAACTCCTACGAGCAGTACTTC | CASSMDNSYEQYF
TRBJ2-7 | TRBV20-1 | . | many | TGCAGTGCTAGAGCAAAGCTCTCCTACGAGCAGTACTTC | CSARAKLSYEQYF
TRBJ2-3 | TRBV14 | . | few | TGTGCCAGCAGCCAAATGGGACCGTCAAGTGGCACAGATACGCAGTATTTT | CASSQMGPSSGTDTQYF
TRBJ1-1 | TRBV12-3/TRBV12-4 | . | many | TGTGCCAGCAGTTTTAACAGCAAGAACACTGAAGCTTTCTTT | CASSFNSKNTEAFF
TRBJ2-1 | TRBV6-1 | TRBD2 | few | TGTGCCACGGTAGCGGGGGGGCATGATGAGCAGTTCTTC | CATVAGGHDEQFF
TRBJ1-4 | TRBV4-3 | TRBD1 | many | TGCGCCAGCAGCCAGGGACAGGGGCGGGCAACTAATGAAAAACTGTTTTTT | CASSQGQGRATNEKLFF
TRBJ1-1 | TRBV4-2 | . | many | TGTGCCAGCAGCCAGGCAGAGATCGAGACTGAAGCTTTCTTT | CASSQAEIETEAFF
TRBJ1-4 | TRBV4-2 | . | many | TGTGCCAGCAGCCCCCGGGACACGGAGGAAAAACTGTTTTTT | CASSPRDTEEKLFF
TRBJ2-7 | TRBV11-1 | . | many | TGTGCCAGCAGCCCCCAGGCTTCGGGGTGGAACGAGCAGTACTTC | CASSPQASGWNEQYF